Listed here are 8 T cell receptor beta chains from one sample, sequenced in a study of T cell responses to AZD1222 COVID-19 vaccine (dated by TCRdb to the early 2020s). The time point label, read with the paper, signifies: baseline before first vaccination. Libraries came from the immunoSEQ multiplex PCR assay. In TCRdb, the immuneACCESS table is reduced to in-frame sequences with V and J assigned. These tables do not hold every clone; where another copy was compared, an unresolved V gene accounts for under half, and the others remain unexplained. Across this sample there are about 120,000 clones, with 75% to 90% seen only once. The ten largest make up 2.5% to 4% of the sample. This specimen was peripheral blood, taken on day 0 of AZD1222 vaccination. The receptors here all came from an adult in good health.

This chain joins TRBV19 and TRBJ1-5; D is unresolved. V lost 6 bases and J 0 bases, leaving 18 bases between the germline ends. This CDR3 spans 17 amino acids. Germline assignment: CDR1 LNHDA and CDR2 SQIVND (reference sequence). Written as DNA, the CDR3 is TGTGCCAGTAGAGCTCCGGGCCGAGGGAATAGCAATCAGCCCCAGCATTTT. It specifies CASRAPGRGNSNQPQHF.

The chain couples TRBV7-2 to TRBJ2-7, with D possibly matching TRBD1 (5 bases). Looked up from germline, CDR1 is SGHTA and CDR2 is FQGNSA. CDR3 size: 14 residues. V dropped 1 base and J dropped 4 bases, with 11 bases sitting between them. The CDR3 coding sequence is TGTGCCAGCAGCTTAGAGGGCAGGGCGTACGAGCAGTACTTC. Protein: CASSLEGRAYEQYF.

This chain uses TRBV15 with TRBJ2-1, with TRBD2 identical over 7 bases. J was trimmed by 1 base and V by 0 bases; bases with no gene match: 3. CDR1 is LNHNV and CDR2 is YYDKDF in the germline V gene (reference sequence). This CDR3 is built from 16 residues. The CDR3 bases are TGTGCCACCAGCAGAGACGAGCGGGGATCCTACAATGAGCAGTTCTTC. This gives the protein CATSRDERGSYNEQFF.

The V call is TRBV18, the J call TRBJ1-1; D perhaps matches TRBD1 (5 bases). Germline CDR1 and CDR2: KGHSH and LQKENI. Trimming took 5 bases from V and 0 from J, leaving 13 bases between them. The CDR3 loop spans 15 amino acids. CDR3 region: CASSAGGTVNTEAFF. The DNA of the CDR3 is TGTGCCAGCTCAGCAGGCGGGACGGTGAACACTGAAGCTTTCTTT.

The chain employs TRBV2 and TRBJ1-2; D is unresolved. Germline V gene data show CDR1 as SNHLY and CDR2 as FYNNEI. The V and J ends lost 9 bases and 9 bases respectively, with 11 bases between them. The CDR3 has 10 residues. The CDR3 is CARWENSYTF. CDR3 DNA sequence: TGTGCCAGATGGGAGAACAGCTACACCTTC.

The rearrangement uses TRBV5-4 and TRBJ2-3; D ambiguous. In germline, CDR1 is SGHNT, CDR2 YYREEE (reference sequence). The CDR3 is 13 amino acids. V gave up 0 bases and J gave up 3 bases, with 5 bases separating them. This chain's CDR3 is CASSLARTDTQYF. The CDR3, as DNA: TGTGCCAGCAGCTTGGCCCGGACAGATACGCAGTATTTT.

The V gene is TRBV25-1, the J gene TRBJ1-5; 7 bases agree with TRBD1. Germline CDR1 is MGHDK and CDR2 is SYGVNS. Germline trimming cut 7 bases from V and 2 bases from J; bases unmatched to any gene: 17. CDR3 size: 18 residues. Here the CDR3 DNA reads TGTGCCAGCACCCGCGCGACGGGAGGGGGCCAGGGCAATCAGCCCCAGCATTTT. Its translation: CASTRATGGGQGNQPQHF.

The V call is TRBV19, the J call TRBJ2-7; 8 nucleotides line up with TRBD1. CDR3 length: 14 amino acids. CDR1 is LNHDA and CDR2 is SQIVND in the germline V gene (reference sequence). The V gene end was trimmed by 5 bases and the J gene end by 5 bases; junction bases not matched to a gene: 8. The chain's CDR3 is CASSPRQGFDEQYF. The CDR3 nucleotides read TGTGCCAGTAGTCCCCGACAGGGGTTCGACGAGCAGTACTTC.